This T cell receptor (beta chain) was identified in a study of T cell changes during pregnancy in multiple sclerosis. The table came from immunoSEQ multiplex PCR; TCRdb's copy has only in-frame clones and leaves some out. Of some 70,000 clones listed, around 92% are singletons. V lost 7 bases, J lost 4 bases, and 13 bases lay in between. The CDR3 is 13 amino acids. In germline, CDR1 is MNHEY, CDR2 SMNVEV (reference sequence). The TCR was taken from a female donor in good health, enrolled as a control in a pregnancy study. V and J are TRBV27 and TRBJ1-1; TRBD1 is a possible D gene (6 bases). Sequenced material: CD8+ T cells from peripheral blood mononuclear cells, taken in the third trimester of pregnancy. The CDR3, as DNA: TGTGCCAGCAAATTACAGGGTACCACTGAAGCTTTCTTT. Translated, it gives CASKLQGTTEAFF.